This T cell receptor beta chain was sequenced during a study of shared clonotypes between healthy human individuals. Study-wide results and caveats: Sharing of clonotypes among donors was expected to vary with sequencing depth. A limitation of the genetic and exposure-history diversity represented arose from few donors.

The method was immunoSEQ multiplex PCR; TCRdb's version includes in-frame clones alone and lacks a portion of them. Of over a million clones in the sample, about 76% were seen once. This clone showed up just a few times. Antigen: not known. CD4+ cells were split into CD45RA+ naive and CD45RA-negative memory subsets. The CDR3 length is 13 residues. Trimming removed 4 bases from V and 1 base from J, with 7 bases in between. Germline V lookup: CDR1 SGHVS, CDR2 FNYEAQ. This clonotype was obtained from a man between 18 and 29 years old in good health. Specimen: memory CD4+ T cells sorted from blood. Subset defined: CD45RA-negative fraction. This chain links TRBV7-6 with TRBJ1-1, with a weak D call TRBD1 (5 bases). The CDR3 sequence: CASSSDTNTEAFF. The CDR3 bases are TGTGCCAGCAGCTCGGACACGAACACTGAAGCTTTCTTT.